This TCR beta chain was identified during a study of PD-1 blockade in classical Hodgkin lymphoma. About the study: Patients got intravenous nivolumab 3 mg/kg every 2 weeks.

The CDR3 extends over 12 amino acids. V trimming: 5 bases; J trimming: 4 bases; junction bases outside the gene matches: 2. The germline V gene encodes CDR1 LNHDA and CDR2 SQIVND (reference sequence). All trial patients relapsed after autologous stem cell transplantation. As for this clone: Antigen specificity is unknown.

Assay: immunoSEQ multiplex PCR; the TCRdb copy retains only in-frame clones and omits some. The profile shows around 65,000 clones, 75% to 90% of them singletons. General observations from the study: Complete responders started with a diversity level that resembled newly diagnosed patients at baseline.

The source of this sequence is a human donor with classical Hodgkin lymphoma. The sequences come from peripheral blood mononuclear cells (PBMCs), collected at baseline. J is TRBJ2-7 and V is TRBV19; 7 nucleotides match TRBD1. The CDR3 region has the DNA TGTGCCAGTAGTTCGGGACAGTACGAGCAGTACTTC. Translating it yields CASSSGQYEQYF.